Below, 27 T cell receptor beta chains from the same sample are listed, as sequenced in a study of molecular identifiers for immune sequencing clone quantification. TCRdb redid the calling of the PCR reads with MiXCR, one entry per CDR3 protein. The table lists over 550,000 distinct CDR3 sequences, about 25% of them singletons. The sample taken for sequencing was naive CD8+ T cells from blood, with Jurkat cell RNA spiked in. The subset denotes: FACS-sorted CD8+CD4-CCR7+CD45RA+ naive T cells. The receptor set was obtained from a human donor in good health. Some libraries in this study had Jurkat cell RNA spiked in.

This clonotype occurred many times. The rearrangement uses TRBV19 and TRBJ2-2; TRBD1 matches 11 bases. This CDR3 is built from 16 residues. Germline values: CDR1 LNHDA, CDR2 SQIVND (reference sequence). Germline trimming cut 4 bases from V and 5 bases from J; bases unmatched to any gene: 6. Here the CDR3 reads CASSTGQGARTGELFF. The CDR3, as DNA: TGTGCCAGTAGTACAGGACAGGGGGCGAGAACCGGGGAGCTGTTTTTT.

A word on this clonotype: A read error may explain this, as a much larger clone is one base away. The rearrangement uses TRBV20-1 and TRBJ2-3; TRBD1 matches at 8 bases. V shed 5 bases, J shed 0 bases, and the junction held 7 bases outside the gene matches. Germline loops: CDR1 DFQATT, CDR2 SNEGSKA (reference sequence). CDR3 size: 15 residues. CDR3 DNA sequence: TGCAGTGCTCGCCGGACAGGGACTAGCACAGATACGCAGTATTTT. Translation: CSARRTGTSTDTQYF.

This clonotype came up a few times. V usage is TRBV20-1 and J usage is TRBJ2-3, with 10 nucleotides matching TRBD2. This CDR3 comprises 15 residues. From germline, CDR1 is DFQATT and CDR2 SNEGSKA (reference sequence). Losses at the gene ends were 6 bases for V and 7 bases for J; bases not matched to a gene: 13. The CDR3 bases are TGCAGTGCCCCGGTGGTAGCGGGAGGCCCGAATACGCAGTATTTT. This sequence encodes CSAPVVAGGPNTQYF.

With respect to this clonotype: A much bigger clone sits one base away, suggesting this may be a read error. This chain connects TRBV20-1 to TRBJ2-3; TRBD2 matches 10 bases. V trimming: 1 base; J trimming: 6 bases; junction bases outside the gene matches: 16. There are 18 residues in the CDR3. The V gene's germline CDR1 is DFQATT and CDR2 SNEGSKA (reference sequence). The CDR3, as DNA: TGCAGTGCTAGAGCGTATCTAGCGGGGGCCTCCGCTTCGGATACGCAGTATTTT. Its protein product is CSARAYLAGASASDTQYF.

This chain links TRBV12-5 with TRBJ1-5; weak D call: TRBD1 (6 bases). CDR3 length: 16 residues. Germline CDR1 and CDR2: LGHNT and FRNRAP. V dropped 0 bases and J dropped 3 bases, with 12 bases sitting between them. CDR3 DNA: TGTGCTAGTGGTTTGGTAGTTGACAGGAACAATCAGCCCCAGCATTTT. Its translation is CASGLVVDRNNQPQHF.

This chain joins TRBV7-6 and TRBJ2-7, with TRBD2 matching 11 bases. Germline CDR1 and CDR2: SGHVS and FNYEAQ. V shed 4 bases, J shed 5 bases, and the junction held 7 bases outside the gene matches. The CDR3 has 15 amino acids. The CDR3 reads CASSSTTSGRDEQYF. The CDR3 DNA follows: TGTGCCAGCAGCTCGACCACTAGCGGGAGAGACGAGCAGTACTTC.

This clonotype was counted many times. This chain links TRBV5-1 with TRBJ2-7; TRBD2 matches 11 bases. Germline CDR1 reads SGHRS; CDR2 reads YFSETQ. J gave up 2 bases and V 1 base, and 8 bases lay outside the gene matches. The CDR3 consists of 17 residues. CDR3 bases: TGCGCCAGCAGCTTGCAACTAGCGGGAGTCGAGCCCTACGAGCAGTACTTC. The encoded protein is CASSLQLAGVEPYEQYF.

On this clonotype itself: A much larger clone differs by one base, so this may be a read error. Without the conserved terminal phenylalanine or tryptophan, this CDR3 likely stems from a read error. The V and J genes are TRBV6-5 and TRBJ1-5, with TRBD1 matching 9 bases. J was trimmed by 6 bases and V by 4 bases; bases with no gene match: 7. The germline V gene has CDR1 MNHEY and CDR2 SVGAGI. This CDR3 has 15 residues. In nucleotides, the CDR3 is TGTGCCAGCAGTTTACAAAGGACAGGGGCTCAGCCCCAGCATCTT. The encoded protein is CASSLQRTGAQPQHL.

This clonotype was detected many times. The chain combines TRBV6-1 with TRBJ1-5; D gene unclear. This CDR3 is 14 amino acids long. CDR1 and CDR2 (germline): MNHNS, SASEGT. Trimming cost V 2 bases and J 6 bases, with 11 bases left between them. Here the CDR3 DNA reads TGTGCCAGCAGTGAATGGGCAAGCGGTCAGCCCCAGCATTTT. This codes for CASSEWASGQPQHF.

This clonotype was detected many times. CDR3 sequence: CASSQDVGNEKLFF. CDR3 bases: TGCGCCAGCAGCCAAGATGTCGGTAATGAAAAACTGTTTTTT. The chain carries TRBV4-3 and TRBJ1-4; D is ambiguous. Germline V gene data show CDR1 as LGHNA and CDR2 as YSLEER. The CDR3 runs 14 residues. Trimming cost V 0 bases and J 4 bases, with 6 bases left between them.

This clonotype was observed a handful of times. The rearrangement uses TRBV9 and TRBJ1-3; D is uncertain. The germline V gene has CDR1 SGDLS and CDR2 YYNGEE. The CDR3 extends over 16 amino acids. Trimming removed 2 bases at V and 6 bases at J, with 18 bases between. The CDR3 protein is CASSVGNDYWQNTIYF. CDR3 coding DNA: TGTGCCAGCAGCGTGGGGAATGACTACTGGCAAAACACCATATATTTT.

This clonotype was counted only a few times. This chain connects TRBV7-9 to TRBJ1-1; D remains ambiguous. This CDR3 spans 12 amino acids. The germline gives CDR1 SEHNR, CDR2 FQNEAQ (reference sequence). V was cut by 5 bases and J by 7 bases, with 11 bases left in between. The CDR3 protein is CASSLRAVEAFF. The CDR3 region has the DNA TGTGCCAGCAGCCTCCGGGCTGTTGAAGCTTTCTTT. Variable domain in full (rest from reference TRBV7-9 and TRBJ1-1): DTGVSQNPRHKITKRGQNVTFRCDPISEHNRLYWYRQTLGQGPEFLTYFQNEAQLEKSRLLSDRFSAERPKGSFSTLEIQRTEQGDSAMYLCASSLRAVEAFFGQGTRLTVV.

The chain is built from TRBV12-3 or TRBV12-4 and TRBJ2-1, with D unresolved. This CDR3 contains 12 residues. V was shortened by 5 bases and J by 10 bases, with 12 bases between the two germline ends. Here the CDR3 reads CASSPRPVEQFF. The CDR3 DNA reads as TGTGCCAGCAGTCCTCGACCGGTAGAGCAGTTCTTC.

This clonotype was detected only a few times. The chain combines TRBV12-3 or TRBV12-4 with TRBJ2-3; a possible D gene is TRBD2 (6 bases). The V end was cut by 5 bases, the J end by 6 bases, with 18 bases between. The CDR3 has 15 amino acids. The CDR3 protein is CASSPGVSVTDTQYF. The CDR3 coding sequence is TGTGCCAGCAGTCCGGGGGTTTCGGTAACCGATACGCAGTATTTT.

At least ten counts were recorded for this clonotype. The V and J genes are TRBV4-3 and TRBJ1-1, with D possibly TRBD1 on 5 matching bases. This CDR3 is built from 16 residues. The V and J ends lost 0 bases and 4 bases respectively, with 15 bases between them. Germline V lookup: CDR1 LGHNA, CDR2 YSLEER. CDR3 in DNA: TGCGCCAGCAGCCAAGATTTGACCTACGGGGCCACTGAAGCTTTCTTT. It encodes CASSQDLTYGATEAFF.

Remarks on this clonotype: A much larger clone sits a single nucleotide away, making a read error possible. The V call is TRBV20-1, the J call TRBJ2-7, with D possibly TRBD1 on 6 matching bases. Germline values: CDR1 DFQATT, CDR2 SNEGSKA (reference sequence). This CDR3 contains 13 residues. V shed 6 bases and J shed 3 bases, with 15 bases lying between them. As DNA, the CDR3 is TGCAGTGCCCCAGGGGAGCCGGACTACGAGCAGTACTTC. Amino acid sequence: CSAPGEPDYEQYF.

Only a few counts were recorded for this clonotype. The rearrangement links TRBV19 to TRBJ1-6; tentatively, D is TRBD1 (6 bases). The V gene's germline CDR1 is LNHDA and CDR2 SQIVND (reference sequence). The V gene lost 6 bases and the J gene lost 8 bases, with 17 bases spanning the gap. The length of the CDR3 is 15 residues. As DNA, the CDR3 is TGTGCCAGTAGACGTGGAGGGGGGATGGATTCACCCCTCCACTTT. Translated, it gives CASRRGGGMDSPLHF.

This clonotype turned up a few times. The gene calls are TRBV19 and TRBJ2-3; possibly TRBD1 or TRBD2 for D (6 bases each). CDR1 is LNHDA, CDR2 SQIVND, per germline (reference sequence). Trimming stripped 1 base from V and 0 bases from J, with 11 bases between. CDR3 length: 16 amino acids. Here the CDR3 reads CASSIGGGPSTDTQYF. The CDR3 coding sequence is TGTGCCAGTAGTATAGGAGGGGGGCCTAGCACAGATACGCAGTATTTT. Full variable domain (rest looked up from reference TRBV19 and TRBJ2-3): DGGITQSPKYLFRKEGQNVTLSCEQNLNHDAMYWYRQDPGQGLRLIYYSQIVNDFQKGDIAEGYSVSREKKESFPLTVTSAQKNPTAFYLCASSIGGGPSTDTQYFGPGTRLTVL.

This clonotype was seen only a few times. The chain has TRBV19 and TRBJ1-5; 7 nucleotides agree with TRBD1. V lost 8 bases and J lost 2; bases outside the gene matches: 18. Per germline, CDR1 LNHDA and CDR2 SQIVND (reference sequence). CDR3 length: 18 residues. The CDR3 here is CASSTRQGFNIGNQPQHF. CDR3 coding DNA: TGTGCCAGTTCAACCCGACAGGGATTCAATATCGGCAATCAGCCCCAGCATTTT.

This clonotype was observed many times. The J gene is TRBJ2-3, the V gene TRBV6-5; 10 nucleotides align to TRBD1. CDR3 length equals 14 residues. The V gene end was trimmed by 8 bases and the J gene end by 2 bases; junction bases not matched to a gene: 4. In germline, CDR1 is MNHEY, CDR2 SVGAGI. CDR3 amino acids: CASGGTGDTDTQYF. For the CDR3, the DNA is TGTGCCAGCGGAGGGACAGGGGACACAGATACGCAGTATTTT.

For this clonotype: Because the CDR3 is missing its conserved closing phenylalanine or tryptophan, this is likely a read error. The chain combines TRBV29-1 with TRBJ2-7; D is undetermined. The CDR3 extends over 11 amino acids. V shed 4 bases and J shed 3 bases, with 7 bases lying between them. In germline, CDR1 is SQVTM, CDR2 ANQGSEA. CDR3 bases: TGCAGCGTTGGGTCCAGCTACGAGCAGTACCTC. It is translated as CSVGSSYEQYL.

As concerns this clonotype: This likely comes from a read error, as the CDR3 has no conserved phenylalanine or tryptophan at its end. DNA of the CDR3: TGTGCCAGCAGCACGCTAGCGGGAGGTTGGGACAATGAGCAGTTCATC. This codes for CASSTLAGGWDNEQFI. The J gene is TRBJ2-1, the V gene TRBV7-9, with 11 bases identical to TRBD2. CDR1 is SEHNR, CDR2 FQNEAQ, per germline (reference sequence). The length of the CDR3 is 16 residues. Losses at the gene ends were 5 bases for V and 5 bases for J; bases not matched to a gene: 8.

At least ten counts were recorded for this clonotype. The chain couples TRBV5-4 to TRBJ2-3; D might be TRBD2 (6 bases). CDR1 SGHNT and CDR2 YYREEE come from the germline V gene (reference sequence). V was cut by 1 base and J by 5 bases, with 17 bases left in between. This CDR3 region has 16 residues. CDR3 nucleotide sequence: TGTGCCAGCAGCTTGTCGCCGGGACTGGGGCTAGATACGCAGTATTTT. Its protein is CASSLSPGLGLDTQYF.

Only a few counts were recorded for this clonotype. For the CDR3, the DNA is TGCGCCAGCAGCTTGGACGACAGGGCTTGGGGCACTGAAGCTTTCTTT. Its translation is CASSLDDRAWGTEAFF. This chain joins TRBV5-1 and TRBJ1-1; 7 bases align to TRBD1. Germline loops: CDR1 SGHRS, CDR2 YFSETQ. The length of the CDR3 is 16 residues. J lost 4 bases, V lost 0 bases, and 9 bases had no gene match. The variable domain in full, with the rest retrieved from reference TRBV5-1 and TRBJ1-1, is KAGVTQTPRYLIKTRGQQVTLSCSPISGHRSVSWYQQTPGQGLQFLFEYFSETQRNKGNFPGRFSGRQFSNSRSEMNVSTLELGDSALYLCASSLDDRAWGTEAFFGQGTRLTVV.

This clonotype came up a few times. This could be a read error, since a much larger clone is one nucleotide away. This rearrangement joins TRBV12-3 or TRBV12-4 to TRBJ1-1; the D gene is possibly TRBD1 (6 bases). V lost 0 bases and J lost 6, with 11 bases in between. CDR3 length: 14 amino acids. CDR3 sequence: CASSLAGGGAEAFF. Written as DNA, the CDR3 is TGTGCCAGCAGTTTAGCAGGGGGAGGGGCTGAAGCTTTCTTT.

This chain joins TRBV5-8 and TRBJ1-1; 9 bases are shared with TRBD1. The CDR3 spans 13 residues. V lost 7 bases to trimming and J lost 7 bases; unmatched junction nucleotides: 8. Germline lookup yields CDR1 SGHTS and CDR2 YDEGEE. CDR3 loop: CASARQGVGEAFF. DNA for the CDR3: TGTGCCAGCGCAAGACAGGGGGTAGGTGAAGCTTTCTTT.

A word on this clonotype: This clone may be a read error of a much larger clone one base away. The V and J genes are TRBV27 and TRBJ1-1, with no clear D. Germline assignment: CDR1 MNHEY and CDR2 SMNVEV (reference sequence). This CDR3 has 12 amino acids. The DNA of the CDR3 is TGTGCCTGCAGTTCCTCGCCGGCTGAAGCTTTCTTT. This codes for CACSSSPAEAFF.